Shown below are 22 T cell receptor beta chains from a single sample sequenced in a study of T-cell memory formation after mild COVID-19. TCRdb re-analysed the 5' RACE reads in MiXCR, keeping a single row per CDR3 protein. The data show approximately 170,000 distinct CDR3 sequences, with around 13% seen just once and 2.5% to 3.5% held by the top ten. Sequenced: PBMCs or a T cell subset sorted from them (not recorded which). The receptor set was obtained from a man aged 18 to 29 who had mild COVID-19 (a few samples of this study predate the infection). Cell type and time point are not known.

This clonotype was seen more than once but under ten times. The gene calls are TRBV15 and TRBJ2-1, with no clear D. The CDR3 length is 14 residues. Trimming stripped 0 bases from V and 8 bases from J, with 11 bases between. Germline values: CDR1 LNHNV, CDR2 YYDKDF (reference sequence). CDR3 bases: TGTGCCACCAGCAGAGATAGAGGTGGAGATGAGCAGTTCTTC. Residues: CATSRDRGGDEQFF. The full variable domain, with the rest looked up from reference TRBV15 and TRBJ2-1, is DAMVIQNPRYQVTQFGKPVTLSCSQTLNHNVMYWYQQKSSQAPKLLFHYYDKDFNNEADTPDNFQSRRPNTSFCFLDIRSPGLGDTAMYLCATSRDRGGDEQFFGPGTRLTVL.

The genes are TRBV14 and TRBJ1-3; D possibly corresponds to TRBD1 (5 bases). Trimming took 1 base from V and 0 from J, leaving 10 bases between them. Germline V gives CDR1 SGHDN, CDR2 FVKESK. The CDR3 runs to 16 residues. DNA of the CDR3: TGTGCCAGCAGCCAAGCGGGGACGATCTCTGGAAACACCATATATTTT. Amino acids: CASSQAGTISGNTIYF.

In this sample, this clonotype turned up a few times. This chain links TRBV19 with TRBJ1-2; 7 bases agree with TRBD1. V shed 6 bases and J 7 bases; nucleotides not matched to a gene: 5. CDR3 length: 12 amino acids. The germline V gene encodes CDR1 LNHDA and CDR2 SQIVND (reference sequence). The CDR3 DNA follows: TGTGCCAGTAGGAGGACAGGCGGTGGCTACACCTTC. This sequence encodes CASRRTGGGYTF.

This clonotype was seen repeatedly, ten times or more. CDR3 sequence: CASSLTSGGSYNEQFF. CDR3 DNA sequence: TGTGCCAGCAGTTTGACTAGCGGGGGCTCCTACAATGAGCAGTTCTTC. This sequence joins TRBV6-2 or TRBV6-3 and TRBJ2-1, with 12 bases that match TRBD2. The CDR3 has 16 amino acids. The ends lost 4 bases at V and 0 bases at J; junction bases unmatched: 1. From germline, CDR1 is MNHEY and CDR2 SVGEGT.

The sample holds a few counts of this clonotype. The rearrangement links TRBV29-1 to TRBJ1-2; no firm D call. Deletions cut 5 bases from V and 7 bases from J, with 8 bases between. The CDR3 runs 10 residues. Germline V gene sequence: CDR1 SQVTM, CDR2 ANQGSEA. The CDR3 nucleotides are TGCAGCGTTTCCCAGAGTGGCTACACCTTC. Its protein product is CSVSQSGYTF.

This clonotype showed up just a few times. This rearrangement joins TRBV4-1 to TRBJ2-3; D may be TRBD1 or TRBD2 (6 bases each). Germline CDR1 and CDR2: MGHRA and YSYEKL. Trimming pared 2 bases from V and 9 bases from J, leaving 18 bases between. The CDR3 is 15 residues long. In DNA form, the CDR3 reads TGCGCCAGCAGCCAACTTACTAAGGGGGGAGGAACGCAGTATTTT. Residues: CASSQLTKGGGTQYF.

The rearrangement joins TRBV27 to TRBJ2-5; D might be TRBD1 (5 bases). The germline V and J ends were trimmed by 5 bases and 1 base, with 11 bases remaining between them. Per germline, CDR1 MNHEY and CDR2 SMNVEV (reference sequence). CDR3 length: 14 amino acids. DNA of the CDR3: TGTGCCAGCAGTGAGGCAGGGATCCAAGAGACCCAGTACTTC. It is translated as CASSEAGIQETQYF.

This clonotype was counted between two and nine times. The chain is built from TRBV4-1 and TRBJ2-3, with unresolved D. The germline V gene has CDR1 MGHRA and CDR2 YSYEKL. The V end lost 3 bases, the J end lost 5 bases, and 12 bases lay between the germline ends. This CDR3 comprises 14 residues. The CDR3 coding sequence is TGCGCCAGCAGCCAGGAGTGGGATTTAGATACGCAGTATTTT. Translation gives CASSQEWDLDTQYF.

This clonotype has a handful of counts. V gene TRBV5-1 combines with J gene TRBJ2-5; D remains unclear. Germline V gene lookup returns CDR1 SGHRS and CDR2 YFSETQ. The CDR3 covers 13 residues. V was shortened by 7 bases and J by 6 bases, with 16 bases between the two germline ends. The CDR3 coding sequence is TGCGCCAGCTCCCCCCGATACCTACAGACCCAGTACTTC. Amino acids: CASSPRYLQTQYF.

The chain is built from TRBV5-1 and TRBJ2-2; possible D gene TRBD2, 7 bases. Germline CDR1 is SGHRS and CDR2 is YFSETQ. The CDR3 loop spans 15 amino acids. Between the trimmed V and J ends, which lost 3 bases and 4 bases, there was a span of 13 bases. The CDR3 sequence is CASSSRGASTGELFF. CDR3 DNA sequence: TGCGCCAGCAGCTCACGGGGGGCGTCCACCGGGGAGCTGTTTTTT.

The chain has TRBV4-3 and TRBJ2-5; TRBD1 might be the D (5 bases). This CDR3 has 14 amino acids. Trimming cost V 0 bases and J 6 bases, with 11 bases left between them. The germline V gene has CDR1 LGHNA and CDR2 YSLEER. CDR3 sequence reads: CASSQDTGVKTQYF. DNA for the CDR3: TGCGCCAGCAGCCAAGATACAGGAGTGAAGACCCAGTACTTC.

This clonotype was seen a few times. V gene TRBV7-2 combines with J gene TRBJ1-1; unclear D gene. Per germline, CDR1 SGHTA and CDR2 FQGNSA. The V and J ends lost 2 bases and 7 bases respectively, with 14 bases between them. The CDR3 consists of 14 residues. CDR3 region: CASSLSRGWGEAFF. The CDR3 region has the DNA TGTGCCAGCAGCTTATCGCGAGGGTGGGGTGAAGCTTTCTTT.

This clonotype was picked up a small number of times. This chain joins TRBV5-1 and TRBJ2-3, with D perhaps matching TRBD2 (6 bases). Germline V gene data show CDR1 as SGHRS and CDR2 as YFSETQ. The CDR3 is 13 amino acids. V was cut by 3 bases and J by 5 bases, with 10 bases left in between. The CDR3 DNA sequence: TGCGCCAGCAGCTGGGGACTCCGAGATACGCAGTATTTT. Protein: CASSWGLRDTQYF.

A word on this clonotype: Sequence at one end of the junction differs from germline and may be a read error. This sequence joins TRBV7-2 and TRBJ1-1; a possible D gene is TRBD1 (5 bases). This CDR3 comprises 15 residues. CDR1 and CDR2 from the germline V gene are SGHTA and FQGNSA. This chain's CDR3 is CASTLPTVGGTEAFF. The CDR3 DNA reads as TGTGCCAGCACCTTACCTACGGTCGGGGGCACTGAAGCTTTCTTT.

The rearrangement links TRBV28 to TRBJ2-7, with a tentative D call TRBD1 (6 bases). The ends were cut back, 0 bases at V and 3 bases at J, with 9 bases in the middle. CDR3 length: 14 amino acids. From germline, CDR1 is MDHEN and CDR2 SYDVKM. For the CDR3, the DNA is TGTGCCAGCAGTTTATGGGGGGCAGGCTACGAGCAGTACGTC. Its protein is CASSLWGAGYEQYV.

The V gene is TRBV9, the J gene TRBJ2-6; D remains unclear. This CDR3 is 14 amino acids long. The V gene's germline CDR1 is SGDLS and CDR2 YYNGEE. Trimming took off 1 base at V and 6 bases at J, with 8 bases between the two ends. CDR3 in DNA: TGTGCCAGCAGCGTACCCCCCGAGGCCAACGTCCTGACTTTC. Protein product: CASSVPPEANVLTF.

This clonotype has a handful of counts. V is TRBV4-2 and J is TRBJ2-5, with no clear D. Deletions cut 1 base from V and 7 bases from J, with 16 bases between. Germline values: CDR1 LGHNA, CDR2 YNFKEQ. There are 15 residues in the CDR3. The chain's CDR3 is CASSQATTWEGTQYF. The CDR3 bases are TGTGCCAGCAGCCAAGCGACAACTTGGGAAGGGACCCAGTACTTC.

The V and J genes are TRBV11-2 and TRBJ2-5; 13 bases fit TRBD2. Germline V CDR1 and CDR2: SGHAT, FQNNGV. V shed 5 bases, J shed 2 bases, and the junction held 5 bases outside the gene matches. This CDR3 spans 16 amino acids. The CDR3 spells CASSRTSGGGQETQYF. DNA for the CDR3: TGTGCCAGCAGCCGGACTAGCGGGGGCGGACAAGAGACCCAGTACTTC.

This clonotype was counted a few times. The J gene is TRBJ2-3, the V gene TRBV7-9; no clear D. The CDR3 spans 13 residues. The V end was cut by 6 bases, the J end by 6 bases, with 13 bases between. Per germline, CDR1 SEHNR and CDR2 FQNEAQ (reference sequence). The CDR3 region is CASRHPESDTQYF. For the CDR3, the DNA is TGTGCCAGCAGACACCCCGAGAGTGATACGCAGTATTTT.

This clonotype was seen repeatedly, ten times or more. The chain uses TRBV12-3 or TRBV12-4 and TRBJ2-2; D is tentatively TRBD1 or TRBD2 (5 bases each). This CDR3 spans 16 amino acids. Trimming removed 7 bases at V and 6 bases at J, with 21 bases between. The DNA for the CDR3 is TGTGCCAGCACCCCCTTGGGGAAGAGAGGGGCCGGGGAGCTGTTTTTT. It is translated as CASTPLGKRGAGELFF.

The table lists this clonotype with many counts. V and J are TRBV7-8 and TRBJ2-3, with 8 bases lining up with TRBD2. V was clipped by 3 bases and J by 2 bases; unmatched bases: 4. Germline values: CDR1 SGHVS, CDR2 FQNEAQ. This CDR3 region has 15 residues. CDR3 DNA: TGTGCCAGCAGCTTGGGGCGGGGGGCCACAGATACGCAGTATTTT. This codes for CASSLGRGATDTQYF.

This clonotype was seen only a few times. This chain joins TRBV20-1 and TRBJ1-4, with TRBD1 matching 9 bases. J was trimmed by 7 bases and V by 1 base; bases with no gene match: 16. The CDR3 is 18 residues long. Germline V lookup: CDR1 DFQATT, CDR2 SNEGSKA (reference sequence). CDR3 region: CSARAAPGQGKIGEKLFF. CDR3 coding DNA: TGCAGTGCTAGAGCAGCACCGGGACAGGGCAAAATCGGTGAAAAACTGTTTTTT.